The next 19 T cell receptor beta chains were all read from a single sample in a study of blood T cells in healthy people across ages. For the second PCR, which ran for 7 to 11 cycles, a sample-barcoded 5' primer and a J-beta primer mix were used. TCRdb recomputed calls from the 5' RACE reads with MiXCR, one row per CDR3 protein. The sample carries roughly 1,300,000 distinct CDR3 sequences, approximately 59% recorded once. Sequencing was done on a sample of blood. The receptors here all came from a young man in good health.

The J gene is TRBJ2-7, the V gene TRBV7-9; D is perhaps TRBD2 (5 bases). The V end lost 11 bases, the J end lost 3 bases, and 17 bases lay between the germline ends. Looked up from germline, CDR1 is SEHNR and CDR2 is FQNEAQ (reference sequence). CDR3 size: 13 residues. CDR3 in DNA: TGTGCCGGAGACGGATCGGGAATCTACGAGCAGTACTTC. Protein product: CAGDGSGIYEQYF.

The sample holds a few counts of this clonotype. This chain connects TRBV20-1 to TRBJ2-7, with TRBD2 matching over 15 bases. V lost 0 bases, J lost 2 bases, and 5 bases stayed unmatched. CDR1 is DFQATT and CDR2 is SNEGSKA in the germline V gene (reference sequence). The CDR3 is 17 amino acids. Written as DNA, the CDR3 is TGCAGTGCTAGAGACGTTTGGACTAGCGGGAGGGCCTACGAGCAGTACTTC. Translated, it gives CSARDVWTSGRAYEQYF.

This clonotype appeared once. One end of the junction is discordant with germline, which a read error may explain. CDR3 nucleotides: TGTGCCTGCAGTCCCCTAATCGGACAGGGGGGTAATCAGCCCCAGCATTTT. Its translation is CACSPLIGQGGNQPQHF. This chain links TRBV27 with TRBJ1-5; 10 bases are a match to TRBD1. CDR1 and CDR2 from the germline V gene are MNHEY and SMNVEV (reference sequence). This CDR3 contains 17 residues.

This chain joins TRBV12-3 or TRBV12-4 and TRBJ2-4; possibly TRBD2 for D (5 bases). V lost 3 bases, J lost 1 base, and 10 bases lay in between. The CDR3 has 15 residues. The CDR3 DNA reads TGTGCCAGCAGTTTGGTGGGAGATGCCAAAAACATTCAGTACTTC. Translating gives CASSLVGDAKNIQYF.

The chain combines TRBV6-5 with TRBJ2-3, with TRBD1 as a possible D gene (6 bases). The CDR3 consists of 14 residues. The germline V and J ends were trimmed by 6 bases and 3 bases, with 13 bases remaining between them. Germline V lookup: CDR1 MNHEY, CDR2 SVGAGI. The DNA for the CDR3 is TGTGCCAGCAGGTCTAACAGGGAAACAGATACGCAGTATTTT. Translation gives CASRSNRETDTQYF.

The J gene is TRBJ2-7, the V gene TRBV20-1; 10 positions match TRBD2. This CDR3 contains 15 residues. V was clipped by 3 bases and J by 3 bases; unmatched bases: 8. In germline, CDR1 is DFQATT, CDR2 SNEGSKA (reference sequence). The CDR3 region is CSASKDLAGGYEQYF. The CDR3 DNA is TGCAGTGCTAGTAAAGACTTAGCGGGAGGCTACGAGCAGTACTTC.

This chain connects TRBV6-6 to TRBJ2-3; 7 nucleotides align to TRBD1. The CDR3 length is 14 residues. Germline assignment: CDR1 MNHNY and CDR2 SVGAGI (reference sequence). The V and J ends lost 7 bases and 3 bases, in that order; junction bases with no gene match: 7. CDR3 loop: CASKMTGRTDTQYF. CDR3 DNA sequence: TGTGCCAGCAAGATGACAGGGAGAACAGATACGCAGTATTTT.

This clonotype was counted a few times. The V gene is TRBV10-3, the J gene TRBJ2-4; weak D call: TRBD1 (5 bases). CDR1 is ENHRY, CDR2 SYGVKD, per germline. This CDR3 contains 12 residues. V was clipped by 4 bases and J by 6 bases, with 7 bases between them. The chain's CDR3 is CAISVQGNIQYF. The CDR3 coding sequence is TGTGCCATCAGTGTTCAGGGAAACATTCAGTACTTC.

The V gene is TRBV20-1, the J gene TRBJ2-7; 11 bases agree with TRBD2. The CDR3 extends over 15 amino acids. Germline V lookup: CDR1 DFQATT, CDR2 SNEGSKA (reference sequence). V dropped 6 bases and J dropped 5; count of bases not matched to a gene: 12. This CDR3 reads CSAHSTSGSVHEQYF. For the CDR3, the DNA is TGCAGTGCCCACTCCACTAGCGGGAGTGTCCACGAGCAGTACTTC.

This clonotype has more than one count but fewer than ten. This CDR3 is CSVEDPAGVYETQYF. The CDR3 bases are TGCAGCGTTGAGGACCCAGCGGGAGTTTATGAGACCCAGTACTTC. J is TRBJ2-7 and V is TRBV29-1; 8 bases are shared with TRBD2. The end of the DNA is better explained by TRBJ2-5, so the J call may be wrong. The CDR3 consists of 15 residues. Per germline, CDR1 SQVTM and CDR2 ANQGSEA.

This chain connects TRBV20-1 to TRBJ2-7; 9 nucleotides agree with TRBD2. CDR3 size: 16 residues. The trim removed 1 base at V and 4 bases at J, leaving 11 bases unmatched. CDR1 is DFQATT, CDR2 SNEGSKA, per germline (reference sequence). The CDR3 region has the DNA TGCAGTGCTAGAGTCTCAAGCGGGGGGAACCATTACGAGCAGTACTTC. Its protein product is CSARVSSGGNHYEQYF.

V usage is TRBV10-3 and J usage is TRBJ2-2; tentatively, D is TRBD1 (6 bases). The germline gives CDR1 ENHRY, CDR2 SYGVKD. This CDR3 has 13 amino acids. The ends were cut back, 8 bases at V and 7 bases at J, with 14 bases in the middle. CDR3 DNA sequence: TGTGCCATCTGCAGGGCCAGGGGCGGGGAGCTGTTTTTT. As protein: CAICRARGGELFF.

Written as DNA, the CDR3 is TGCAGCGTTAGGACAGGACTATACAATGAGCAGTTCTTC. Translation gives CSVRTGLYNEQFF. This chain joins TRBV29-1 and TRBJ2-1; maybe TRBD1 (7 bases). This CDR3 is built from 13 residues. Germline V gene lookup returns CDR1 SQVTM and CDR2 ANQGSEA. V gave up 5 bases and J gave up 4 bases, with 12 bases separating them.

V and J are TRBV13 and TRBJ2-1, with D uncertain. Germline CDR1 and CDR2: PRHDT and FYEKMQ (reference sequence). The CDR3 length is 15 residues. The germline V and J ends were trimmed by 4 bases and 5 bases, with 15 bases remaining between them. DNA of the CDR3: TGTGCCAGCAGCTCCCCCTCCCTACTAAACAATGAGCAGTTCTTC. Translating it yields CASSSPSLLNNEQFF.

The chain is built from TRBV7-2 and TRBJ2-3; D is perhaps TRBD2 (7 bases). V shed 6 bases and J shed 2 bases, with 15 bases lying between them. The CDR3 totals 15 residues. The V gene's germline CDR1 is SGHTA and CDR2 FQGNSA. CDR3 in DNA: TGTGCCAGCAGGACCGCGGGGGCCCCCACAGATACGCAGTATTTT. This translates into CASRTAGAPTDTQYF.

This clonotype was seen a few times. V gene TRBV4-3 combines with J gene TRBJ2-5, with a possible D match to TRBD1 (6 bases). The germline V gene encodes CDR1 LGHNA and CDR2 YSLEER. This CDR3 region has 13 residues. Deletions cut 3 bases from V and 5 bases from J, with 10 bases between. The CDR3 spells CASSHYREETQYF. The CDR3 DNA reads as TGCGCCAGCAGCCACTACAGGGAGGAGACCCAGTACTTC.

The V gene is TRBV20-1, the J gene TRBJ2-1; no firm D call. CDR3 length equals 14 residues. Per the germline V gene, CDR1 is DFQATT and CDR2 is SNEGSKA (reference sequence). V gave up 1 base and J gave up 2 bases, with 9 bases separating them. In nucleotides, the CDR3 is TGCAGTGCTAGAGTGAGGCAGCCCTACAATGAGCAGTTCTTC. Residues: CSARVRQPYNEQFF.

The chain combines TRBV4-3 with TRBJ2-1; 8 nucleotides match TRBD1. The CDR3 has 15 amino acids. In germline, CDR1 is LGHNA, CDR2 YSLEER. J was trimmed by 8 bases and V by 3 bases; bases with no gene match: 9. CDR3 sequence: CASSHLGQGIDEQFF. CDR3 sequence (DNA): TGCGCCAGCAGCCATCTTGGACAGGGAATCGATGAGCAGTTCTTC.

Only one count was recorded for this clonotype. CDR3 protein: CASSLVRGRGEQFF. The CDR3 DNA follows: TGTGCCAGCAGCTTAGTTAGGGGTAGGGGGGAGCAGTTCTTC. This chain uses TRBV11-2 with TRBJ2-1; tentative D call: TRBD1 (6 bases). This CDR3 is built from 14 residues. The V and J ends lost 1 base and 10 bases respectively, with 14 bases between them. CDR1 and CDR2 from the germline V gene are SGHAT and FQNNGV.